This entry features one T cell receptor (beta chain) sequence. TCR beta CDR3 regions were amplified from RNA. When the TCR CDR3 underwent first-round RT-PCR, the HTBI primer set was used. Via MiXCR, TCRdb re-called the multiplex PCR reads, giving one row per CDR3 protein. Among more than 350,000 distinct CDR3 sequences listed, about 14% were seen once. The sample originates from a study of T cells in Graves' hyperthyroidism and ophthalmopathy. Across the study: Peripheral blood samples were taken at initial diagnosis, prior to any treatment.

The CDR3 consists of 12 residues. The V gene end was trimmed by 2 bases and the J gene end by 8 bases; junction bases not matched to a gene: 5. From germline, CDR1 is SQVTM and CDR2 ANQGSEA. This sequence originates from a woman under 40 with Graves' ophthalmopathy. The V and J genes are TRBV29-1 and TRBJ1-2; 7 bases fit TRBD1. The sequenced sample consisted of blood. The CDR3 DNA follows: TGCAGCGTTGAATTTTGGACAGGCGGCTACACCTTC. This gives the protein CSVEFWTGGYTF.